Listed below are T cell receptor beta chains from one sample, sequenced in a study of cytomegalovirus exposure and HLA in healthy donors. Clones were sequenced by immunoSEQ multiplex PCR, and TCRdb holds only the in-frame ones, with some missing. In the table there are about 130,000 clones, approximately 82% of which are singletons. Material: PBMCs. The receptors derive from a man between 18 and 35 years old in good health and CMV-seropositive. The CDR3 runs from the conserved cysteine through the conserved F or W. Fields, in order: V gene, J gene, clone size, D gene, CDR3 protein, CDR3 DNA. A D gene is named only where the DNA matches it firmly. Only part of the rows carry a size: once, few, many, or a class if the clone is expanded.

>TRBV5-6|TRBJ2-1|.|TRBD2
CASSFGGGNSYNEQFF
TGTGCCAGCAGCTTCGGGGGGGGTAACTCCTACAATGAGCAGTTCTTC
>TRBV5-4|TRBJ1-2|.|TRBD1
CASSSGQGNGYTF
TGTGCCAGCAGCTCCGGACAGGGAAATGGCTACACCTTC
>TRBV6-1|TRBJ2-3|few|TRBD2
CASSEYSGGTDTQYF
TGTGCCAGCAGTGAATATAGCGGGGGCACAGATACGCAGTATTTT
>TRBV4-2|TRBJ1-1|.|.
CASSHTGQQNTEAFF
TGTGCCAGCAGCCACACAGGGCAGCAGAACACTGAAGCTTTCTTT
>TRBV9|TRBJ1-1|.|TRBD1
CASSLPGQGDTEAFF
TGTGCCAGCAGCCTTCCGGGACAGGGCGACACTGAAGCTTTCTTT
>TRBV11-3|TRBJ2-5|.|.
CASSLWGDQETQYF
TGTGCCAGCAGCCTCTGGGGGGATCAAGAGACCCAGTACTTC
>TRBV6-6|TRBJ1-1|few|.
CASSLVGGGNTEAFF
TGTGCCAGCAGTTTAGTCGGAGGTGGGAACACTGAAGCTTTCTTT
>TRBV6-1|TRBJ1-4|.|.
CASMGDRFLEKLFF
TGTGCCAGCATGGGAGACAGGTTCTTGGAAAAACTGTTTTTT
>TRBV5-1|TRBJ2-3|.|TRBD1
CASSLVGRGDTQYF
TGCGCCAGCAGCTTGGTTGGCAGGGGGGATACGCAGTATTTT
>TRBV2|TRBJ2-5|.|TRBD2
CASRDGLAGVETQYF
TGTGCCAGCAGGGATGGACTAGCGGGGGTGGAGACCCAGTACTTC
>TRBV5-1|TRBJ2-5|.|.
CASSGETQYF
TGCGCCAGCTCGGGGGAGACCCAGTACTTC
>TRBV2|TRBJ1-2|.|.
CASTTRQGFGFIVYGYTF
TGTGCCAGCACTACCCGGCAGGGCTTCGGTTTTATCGTCTATGGCTACACCTTC
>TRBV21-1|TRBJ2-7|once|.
CASSIAKLRDSYYEQYF
TGTGCCAGCAGCATAGCAAAGCTACGGGACAGCTATTACGAGCAGTACTTC
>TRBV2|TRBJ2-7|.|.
CASSTTRYEQYF
TGTGCCAGCAGTACGACTAGATACGAGCAGTACTTC
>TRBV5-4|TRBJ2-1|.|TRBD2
CASSPRTSGLYSYNEQFF
TGTGCCAGCAGCCCCCGGACTAGCGGATTATACTCCTACAATGAGCAGTTCTTC
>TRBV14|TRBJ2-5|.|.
CASSQGSGEQYF
TGTGCCAGCAGCCAAGGGTCGGGAGAGCAGTACTTC
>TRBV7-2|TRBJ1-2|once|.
CASSLELYGYTF
TGTGCCAGCAGCTTAGAACTCTATGGCTACACCTTC